This passage covers 30 T cell receptor beta chains from one sample sequenced in a study of T cell responses to AZD1222 COVID-19 vaccine. The protocol was immunoSEQ multiplex PCR, while the TCRdb copy is restricted to in-frame clones and leaves out a portion. The sample records more than 75,000 clones, 90% being singletons. The source was peripheral blood, collected on day 0 of AZD1222 vaccination. These receptors were collected from an adult in good health.

This clone was detected once. J is TRBJ1-6 and V is TRBV3-1 (or the pseudogene TRBV3-2); D is possibly TRBD1 (5 bases). The germline V gene has CDR1 LGHDT and CDR2 YNNKEL (reference sequence). The CDR3 contains 17 residues. Deletions cut 5 bases from V and 0 bases from J, with 14 bases between. The CDR3: CASSSVGGGSYNSPLHF. CDR3 nucleotide sequence: TGTGCCAGCAGCTCAGTGGGGGGGGGCTCCTATAATTCACCCCTCCACTTT.

The V and J genes are TRBV4-3 and TRBJ2-1, with D unresolved. Germline V CDR1 and CDR2: LGHNA, YSLEER. The length of the CDR3 is 17 residues. V lost 1 base to trimming and J lost 0 bases, with 13 bases between them. CDR3: CASSQVSGRSSYNEQFF. DNA of the CDR3: TGCGCCAGCAGCCAAGTTTCGGGCCGAAGCTCCTACAATGAGCAGTTCTTC.

The chain combines TRBV19 with TRBJ1-5; D is possibly TRBD1 (5 bases). The germline V gene has CDR1 LNHDA and CDR2 SQIVND (reference sequence). Trimming took 0 bases from V and 4 from J, leaving 10 bases between them. This CDR3 is built from 15 residues. CDR3 sequence reads: CASSIEPGTNQPQHF. CDR3 DNA: TGTGCCAGTAGTATAGAGCCGGGGACTAATCAGCCCCAGCATTTT.

The chain is built from TRBV6-2 or TRBV6-3 and TRBJ2-1; 10 bases are a match to TRBD2. The CDR3 is 14 residues long. CDR1 is MNHEY and CDR2 is SVGEGT in the germline V gene. V shed 6 bases and J 11 bases; nucleotides not matched to a gene: 10. The CDR3 sequence: CASSALAGPSQQFF. The CDR3 nucleotides read TGTGCCAGCAGCGCACTAGCGGGACCATCGCAGCAGTTCTTC.

The CDR3 is CATKGNPNTGELFF. CDR3 in DNA: TGTGCCACCAAGGGTAATCCGAACACCGGGGAGCTGTTTTTT. V gene TRBV24-1 combines with J gene TRBJ2-2; D uncertain. CDR1 and CDR2 from the germline V gene are KGHDR and SFDVKD. V was cut by 8 bases and J by 0 bases, with 9 bases left in between. The CDR3 is made up of 14 amino acids.

The V and J genes are TRBV6-6 and TRBJ1-1; a weak D match, TRBD1 (6 bases). The CDR3 contains 15 residues. CDR1 and CDR2 (germline): MNHNY, SVGAGI (reference sequence). Between the trimmed V and J ends, which lost 4 bases and 0 bases, there was a span of 12 bases. The CDR3 sequence is CASSSRTEMNTEAFF. The CDR3 nucleotides read TGTGCCAGCAGTTCCCGGACAGAAATGAACACTGAAGCTTTCTTT.

Points on this clone: The sample contains more than one DNA sequence encoding this CDR3. The chain uses TRBV28 and TRBJ2-7; 8 positions match TRBD2. The CDR3 sequence is 14 residues long. V trimming: 5 bases; J trimming: 4 bases; junction bases outside the gene matches: 7. In germline, CDR1 is MDHEN, CDR2 SYDVKM. The CDR3 sequence is CASSPSGTRYEQYF. CDR3 nucleotides: TGTGCCAGCAGTCCCTCCGGGACTAGATACGAGCAGTACTTC.

There are a few counts of this clone. The chain couples TRBV12-5 to TRBJ2-2, with 10 bases that match TRBD2. Germline V gene lookup returns CDR1 LGHNT and CDR2 FRNRAP. The V gene end was trimmed by 4 bases and the J gene end by 7 bases; junction bases not matched to a gene: 12. The CDR3 has 17 residues. CDR3 protein: CASGSTTGTSASGELFF. As DNA, the CDR3 is TGTGCTAGTGGTTCGACGACCGGGACTAGCGCGAGCGGGGAGCTGTTTTTT.

The chain uses TRBV15 and TRBJ2-7; TRBD2 might be the D (7 bases). Between the trimmed V and J ends, which lost 2 bases and 3 bases, there was a span of 29 bases. This CDR3 spans 20 amino acids. Germline lookup yields CDR1 LNHNV and CDR2 YYDKDF (reference sequence). The CDR3 sequence is CATSRSFKGAGQSSRYEQYF. The CDR3 bases are TGTGCCACCAGCAGATCTTTCAAGGGAGCGGGACAAAGTTCTCGCTACGAGCAGTACTTC.

The chain is built from TRBV11-2 and TRBJ2-1, with D perhaps matching TRBD2 (5 bases). Trimming shortened V by 5 bases and J by 7 bases, and 21 bases separated the two germline ends. CDR1 and CDR2 from the germline V gene are SGHAT and FQNNGV. There are 16 residues in the CDR3. CDR3 region: CASSPTRSFGGNEQFF. DNA for the CDR3: TGTGCCAGCAGCCCAACCCGTAGTTTTGGAGGTAATGAGCAGTTCTTC.

J is TRBJ2-7 and V is TRBV6-2 or TRBV6-3; 11 nucleotides match TRBD2. CDR1 and CDR2 from the germline V gene are MNHEY and SVGEGT. CDR3 length equals 14 residues. J lost 5 bases, V lost 5 bases, and 5 bases had no gene match. The CDR3 nucleotides read TGTGCCAGCAGTCCGGGACTAGCGGCTAACGAGCAGTACTTC. This translates into CASSPGLAANEQYF.

The gene calls are TRBV7-9 and TRBJ2-3; D might be TRBD1 (7 bases). There are 18 residues in the CDR3. The V gene lost 5 bases and the J gene lost 6 bases, with 27 bases spanning the gap. Germline CDR1 and CDR2: SEHNR and FQNEAQ (reference sequence). The CDR3 DNA sequence: TGTGCCAGCAGCCCTCAGAGCCTGACAGGGACTCTATCTGATACGCAGTATTTT. This translates into CASSPQSLTGTLSDTQYF.

J is TRBJ1-5 and V is TRBV2; D uncertain. The CDR3 spans 14 residues. V gave up 3 bases and J gave up 6 bases, with 12 bases separating them. The V gene's germline CDR1 is SNHLY and CDR2 FYNNEI. The CDR3 DNA is TGTGCCAGCAGTGACCAAGGGAGGCGTCAGCCCCAGCATTTT. Protein product: CASSDQGRRQPQHF.

This sequence joins TRBV21-1 and TRBJ2-2; no DNA check was done on the table's D call, TRBD2. TRBV21-1 is reported as a pseudogene. The CDR3 contains 16 residues. The CDR3 reads CASSTRLAGVSGELFF. The CDR3 DNA is TGTGCCAGCAGCACCCGACTAGCGGGAGTCTCCGGGGAGCTGTTTTTT.

This sequence joins TRBV11-2 and TRBJ2-3, with 10 bases lining up with TRBD2. V shed 2 bases, J shed 0 bases, and the junction held 11 bases outside the gene matches. The CDR3 has 19 amino acids. Per germline, CDR1 SGHAT and CDR2 FQNNGV. The CDR3, as DNA: TGTGCCAGCAGCTTACGGGCGGCTAGCGGGAGCTCTAGCACAGATACGCAGTATTTT. Its protein product is CASSLRAASGSSSTDTQYF.

In its sample, this clone was seen a few times. The chain employs TRBV7-9 and TRBJ2-3, with D tentatively TRBD1 or TRBD2 (5 bases each). The CDR3 is 15 residues long. V was pared by 5 bases and J by 6 bases, with 18 bases between. CDR1 is SEHNR and CDR2 is FQNEAQ in the germline V gene (reference sequence). The CDR3 loop reads CASSHRDGTRDTQYF. The CDR3 DNA reads TGTGCCAGCAGCCACCGGGACGGCACACGGGATACGCAGTATTTT.

This clone was observed a few times. The chain employs TRBV11-3 and TRBJ2-7; 9 positions match TRBD1. The V gene end was trimmed by 5 bases and the J gene end by 3 bases; junction bases not matched to a gene: 8. Per germline, CDR1 SGHNT and CDR2 YENEEA. The CDR3 has 15 residues. This CDR3 is CASSPRQGGYYEQYF. The CDR3 DNA follows: TGTGCCAGCAGCCCTCGACAGGGGGGATACTACGAGCAGTACTTC.

This chain links TRBV5-4 with TRBJ2-7; 9 nucleotides align to TRBD1. The CDR3 length is 15 residues. CDR1 and CDR2 (germline): SGHNT, YYREEE (reference sequence). Trimming cost V 4 bases and J 3 bases; bases outside gene matches: 8. DNA for the CDR3: TGTGCCAGCAGCATGACAGGGGGTAGGAGCTACGAGCAGTACTTC. Protein: CASSMTGGRSYEQYF.

The chain is built from TRBV4-2 and TRBJ2-5; TRBD2 is a possible D gene (5 bases). Germline-derived CDR1 and CDR2 are LGHNA and YNFKEQ. V lost 0 bases to trimming and J lost 0 bases, with 17 bases between them. The CDR3 contains 18 residues. The CDR3 DNA follows: TGTGCCAGCAGCCAAGATCCCGGGCGCGGGTCGTACCAAGAGACCCAGTACTTC. This translates into CASSQDPGRGSYQETQYF.

As for this clone: The same CDR3 also results from other DNA sequences found in this sample. This chain uses TRBV30 with TRBJ1-1; D is ambiguous. Germline CDR1 is GTSNPN and CDR2 is SVGIG (reference sequence). Between the trimmed V and J ends, which lost 2 bases and 4 bases, there was a span of 5 bases. The CDR3 is 11 amino acids. CDR3 bases: TGTGCCTGGAGTCGAGGCACTGAAGCTTTCTTT. Its translation: CAWSRGTEAFF. Looking up the rest from reference TRBV30 and TRBJ1-1 gives the full variable domain: SQTIHQWPATLVQPVGSPLSLECTVEGTSNPNLYWYRQAAGRGLQLLFYSVGIGQISSEVPQNLSASRPQDRQFILSSKKLLLSDSGFYLCAWSRGTEAFFGQGTRLTVV.

In the case of this clone: An end of the junction does not agree with germline; a read error may underlie this. This chain links TRBV6-1 with TRBJ2-5; D tentatively reads TRBD1 or TRBD2 (6 bases each). Germline CDR1 and CDR2: MNHNS and SASEGT. The CDR3 extends over 14 amino acids. Here the CDR3 reads CASSEGGTVETQYF. In DNA, the CDR3 is TGTGCCAGCAGCGAAGGGGGGACGGTTGAGACCCAGTACTTC.

CDR3 nucleotides: TGCGCCAGCAGACCGCTAGCGGGGAGCTCCTACGAGCAGTACTTC. Its protein product is CASRPLAGSSYEQYF. The rearrangement uses TRBV5-1 and TRBJ2-7, with 9 bases lining up with TRBD2. CDR3 size: 15 residues. Germline assignment: CDR1 SGHRS and CDR2 YFSETQ. The junction had 6 bases not matched to a gene; V was cut back by 5 bases and J by 0 bases.

This clone occurred a few times. The rearrangement uses TRBV28 and TRBJ2-7; D is possibly TRBD1 (6 bases). V gave up 6 bases and J gave up 7 bases, with 19 bases separating them. The V gene's germline CDR1 is MDHEN and CDR2 SYDVKM. This CDR3 is 14 amino acids long. The CDR3 DNA is TGTGCCAGCAGCCAATCCCCAGGGGAAAGGGAGCAGTACTTC. The encoded protein is CASSQSPGEREQYF. The entire variable domain, with the rest obtained from reference TRBV28 and TRBJ2-7, is as follows: DVKVTQSSRYLVKRTGEKVFLECVQDMDHENMFWYRQDPGLGLRLIYFSYDVKMKEKGDIPEGYSVSREKKERFSLILESASTNQTSMYLCASSQSPGEREQYFGPGTRLTVT.

The V and J genes are TRBV19 and TRBJ2-7, with 12 bases fitting TRBD2. The V gene end was trimmed by 3 bases and the J gene end by 7 bases; junction bases not matched to a gene: 7. This CDR3 region has 15 residues. Germline assignment: CDR1 LNHDA and CDR2 SQIVND (reference sequence). The CDR3 coding sequence is TGTGCCAGTAGTATGGAGACTAGCGGGAGAGCTGAGCAGTACTTC. This encodes CASSMETSGRAEQYF.

The rearrangement uses TRBV19 and TRBJ2-6; unclear D gene. The germline CDR1 and CDR2 sequences are LNHDA and SQIVND (reference sequence). There are 14 residues in the CDR3. The V end was cut by 2 bases, the J end by 0 bases, with 2 bases between. The CDR3, as DNA: TGTGCCAGTAGTATAATCTCTGGGGCCAACGTCCTGACTTTC. It is translated as CASSIISGANVLTF.

The genes are TRBV5-1 and TRBJ2-2; 11 positions match TRBD2. Germline V gene lookup returns CDR1 SGHRS and CDR2 YFSETQ. The ends lost 4 bases at V and 1 base at J; junction bases unmatched: 6. This CDR3 is built from 17 residues. The CDR3 is CASSQIGTSGNTGELFF. The DNA for the CDR3 is TGCGCCAGCAGCCAGATCGGGACTAGCGGGAACACCGGGGAGCTGTTTTTT.

The rearrangement joins TRBV28 to TRBJ1-6; TRBD1 matches 9 bases. Germline V CDR1 and CDR2: MDHEN, SYDVKM. This CDR3 comprises 19 residues. Trimming at V came to 4 bases and at J to 7 bases, leaving 17 bases not matched to a gene. In DNA, the CDR3 is TGTGCCAGCAGTTCCCGGACAGGGGATCGTTTACAGCCCAATTCACCCCTCCACTTT. This codes for CASSSRTGDRLQPNSPLHF.

The chain links TRBV6-2 or TRBV6-3 to TRBJ2-3; tentative D call: TRBD2 (5 bases). This CDR3 is 13 amino acids long. Per germline, CDR1 MNHEY and CDR2 SVGEGT. Trimming pared 5 bases from V and 6 bases from J, leaving 12 bases between. The CDR3 is CASSGKRSDTQYF. Here the CDR3 DNA reads TGTGCCAGCAGTGGCAAGCGGAGCGATACGCAGTATTTT.

The V and J genes are TRBV6-2 or TRBV6-3 and TRBJ2-7, with 11 bases that match TRBD1. Germline assignment: CDR1 MNHEY and CDR2 SVGEGT. The CDR3 is 14 residues long. The J segment lost 4 bases and the V segment lost 5 bases, leaving 4 bases of the junction unmatched. This CDR3 is CASSGQGAGYEQYF. The CDR3 DNA sequence: TGTGCCAGCAGTGGACAGGGGGCTGGTTACGAGCAGTACTTC.

This rearrangement joins TRBV6-2 or TRBV6-3 to TRBJ2-7; D is possibly TRBD2 (5 bases). The CDR3 has 15 amino acids. Germline V gene sequence: CDR1 MNHEY, CDR2 SVGEGT. V was pared by 5 bases and J by 7 bases, with 21 bases between. Here the CDR3 reads CASSPSPDLGKEQYF. Here the CDR3 DNA reads TGTGCCAGCAGTCCCTCCCCAGACCTCGGGAAGGAGCAGTACTTC.